The following is a T cell receptor beta chain sequence with its context. The antigen is undetermined. This entry is derived from a study of beta chain features in type 1 diabetes. Study results and caveats: Within patients, naive, central memory and Treg TCRB repertoires seemed more similar than within healthy donors. People with Type 1 diabetes carried modestly yet significantly shorter TCRB CDR3s in all four CD4+ subsets. For patients and controls alike, PCR might favor shorter templates to the same degree. At VDJ recombination sites, type 1 diabetes patients had fewer insertions and more deleted nucleotides.

This CDR3 has 13 residues. Trimming removed 1 base from V and 6 bases from J, with 9 bases in between. Looked up from germline, CDR1 is MDHEN and CDR2 is SYDVKM. Since all of the isolated RNA was reverse transcribed, expressed TCRB transcripts were what got sequenced. Libraries were prepared by immunoSEQ multiplex PCR; TCRdb keeps only in-frame clonotypes and omits some of them. The sample shows 500,000 to 800,000 clones, around an eighth of them seen only once. This clonotype was sampled from a young man with type 1 diabetes. The chain uses TRBV28 and TRBJ1-2; D may be TRBD1 (6 bases). Input material: naive CD4+ T cells from blood. The CDR3 sequence is CASSLYRADGYTF. The CDR3 DNA follows: TGTGCCAGCAGTTTATACAGGGCCGATGGCTACACCTTC.